This T cell receptor (beta chain) was identified during a study of T cells in Graves' hyperthyroidism and ophthalmopathy. Study-level points and caveats: Peripheral blood also featured most of the thyroid clonotypes expanded above 0.001.

Germline CDR1 and CDR2: SGHDN and FVKESK. Unmatched junction bases numbered 5, after V lost 1 base and J lost 7 bases. The CDR3 covers 15 residues. Notes on this clonotype: The antigen is not known.

Amplification yielded TCR beta CDR3 regions, with RNA transcripts as the source. RT-PCR in the first round (using the HTBI primer set) targeted the TCR CDR3. TCRdb reanalysed the multiplex PCR reads using MiXCR and keeps one entry per CDR3 protein. The repertoire holds hundreds of thousands of distinct CDR3 sequences, under 20% seen once, with approximately 15% in the top ten. Each patient was aged 18 to 65 and had newly diagnosed hyperthyroidism of under 2 months' duration. Not enrolled were patients with uncontrolled infection, other autoimmune disease, pregnancy or lactation. Each diagnosis drew on symptoms, thyroxine, TRAb, thyroid ultrasound and orbital computed tomography findings.

This TCR was sampled from a woman between 50 and 59 years old with Graves' hyperthyroidism that later progressed to Graves' ophthalmopathy. The sequencing input was blood. This rearrangement joins TRBV14 to TRBJ2-1; 9 bases are shared with TRBD1. This chain's CDR3 is CASSQVGTGRNEQFF. The CDR3 nucleotides are TGTGCCAGCAGCCAAGTAGGGACAGGGAGAAATGAGCAGTTCTTC.